These 5 T cell receptor beta chains were sequenced from one sample in a study of T cells in localized non-small cell lung cancer. The assay was immunoSEQ multiplex PCR, and TCRdb's table has in-frame clones only and misses some. The repertoire includes over 800 clones, 20% to 25% of them detected once, and 15% to 20% sits in the top ten. Sequenced material: lung tumor tissue, taken before any cancer treatment. All receptors come from a female donor at least 60 years old with stage II squamous cell lung carcinoma.

This clone was picked up a small number of times. The chain uses TRBV10-3 and TRBJ1-5; D unclear. The CDR3 covers 15 residues. Trimming removed 2 bases from V and 5 bases from J, with 13 bases in between. Germline CDR1 and CDR2: ENHRY and SYGVKD. The CDR3 region is CAISEALPADQPQHF. DNA of the CDR3: TGTGCCATCAGTGAGGCCCTCCCGGCGGATCAGCCCCAGCATTTT.

This clone was detected a few times. CDR3 sequence reads: CASSWAGSGANVLTF. In nucleotides, the CDR3 is TGTGCCAGCAGTTGGGCAGGCTCTGGGGCCAACGTCCTGACTTTC. The chain couples TRBV28 to TRBJ2-6; D ambiguous. The germline V gene encodes CDR1 MDHEN and CDR2 SYDVKM. The V and J ends lost 4 bases and 0 bases respectively, with 7 bases between them. The CDR3 contains 15 residues.

This clone was counted a few times. This sequence joins TRBV10-3 and TRBJ2-1; D ambiguous. The V gene's germline CDR1 is ENHRY and CDR2 SYGVKD. The CDR3 totals 16 residues. V was shortened by 10 bases and J by 3 bases, with 22 bases between the two germline ends. The CDR3, as DNA: TGTGCCAGCTCCGTCCCTACAGTTTTTTACTACAATGAGCAGTTCTTC. It is translated as CASSVPTVFYYNEQFF.

The V call is TRBV19, the J call TRBJ2-5; 10 bases map to TRBD2. There are 14 residues in the CDR3. From germline, CDR1 is LNHDA and CDR2 SQIVND (reference sequence). V trimming: 5 bases; J trimming: 4 bases; junction bases outside the gene matches: 4. The CDR3 loop reads CASSPRLAGETQYF. Written as DNA, the CDR3 is TGTGCCAGTAGTCCTAGACTAGCGGGAGAGACCCAGTACTTC.

In its sample, this clone was seen a few times. The chain has TRBV11-3 and TRBJ2-2; TRBD1 is a possible D gene (5 bases). Trimming removed 8 bases from V and 1 base from J, with 14 bases in between. This CDR3 region has 15 residues. The germline CDR1 and CDR2 sequences are SGHNT and YENEEA. The CDR3 spells CASSPVTGNTGELFF. CDR3 DNA: TGTGCCAGCTCCCCAGTTACAGGGAACACCGGGGAGCTGTTTTTT.